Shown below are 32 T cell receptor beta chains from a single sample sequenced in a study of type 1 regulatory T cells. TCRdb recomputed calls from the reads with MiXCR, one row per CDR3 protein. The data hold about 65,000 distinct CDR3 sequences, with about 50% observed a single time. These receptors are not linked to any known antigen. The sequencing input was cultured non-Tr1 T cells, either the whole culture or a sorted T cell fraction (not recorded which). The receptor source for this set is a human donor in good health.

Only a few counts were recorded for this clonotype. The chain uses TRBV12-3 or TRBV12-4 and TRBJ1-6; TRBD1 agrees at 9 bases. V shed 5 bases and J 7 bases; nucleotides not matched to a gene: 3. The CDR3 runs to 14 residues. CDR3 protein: CASSRTGENSPLHF. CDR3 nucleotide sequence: TGTGCCAGCAGTAGGACAGGGGAAAATTCACCCCTCCACTTT.

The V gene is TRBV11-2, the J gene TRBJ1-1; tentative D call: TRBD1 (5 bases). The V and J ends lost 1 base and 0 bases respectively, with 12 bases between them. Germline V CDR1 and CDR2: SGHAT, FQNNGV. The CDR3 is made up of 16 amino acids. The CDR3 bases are TGTGCCAGCAGCTTAGGTACCCAGGGTATGAACACTGAAGCTTTCTTT. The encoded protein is CASSLGTQGMNTEAFF.

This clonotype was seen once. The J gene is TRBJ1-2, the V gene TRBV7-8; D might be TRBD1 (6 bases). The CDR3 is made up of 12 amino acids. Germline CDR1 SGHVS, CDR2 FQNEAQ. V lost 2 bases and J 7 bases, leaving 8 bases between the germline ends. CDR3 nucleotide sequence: TGTGCCAGCAGCTTAAGGGGGTTTGGCTACACCTTC. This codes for CASSLRGFGYTF.

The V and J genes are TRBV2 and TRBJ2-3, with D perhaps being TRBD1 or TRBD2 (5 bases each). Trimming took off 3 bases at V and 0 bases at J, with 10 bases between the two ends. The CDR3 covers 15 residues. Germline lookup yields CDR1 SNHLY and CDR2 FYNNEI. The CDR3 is CASSDRGPSTDTQYF. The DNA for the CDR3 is TGTGCCAGCAGTGACCGGGGCCCTAGCACAGATACGCAGTATTTT.

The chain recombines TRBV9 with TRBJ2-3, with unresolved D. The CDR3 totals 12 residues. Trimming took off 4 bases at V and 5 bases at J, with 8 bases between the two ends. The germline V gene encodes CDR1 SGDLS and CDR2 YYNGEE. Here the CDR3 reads CASSPYEDTQYF. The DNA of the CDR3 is TGTGCCAGCAGCCCCTACGAAGATACGCAGTATTTT.

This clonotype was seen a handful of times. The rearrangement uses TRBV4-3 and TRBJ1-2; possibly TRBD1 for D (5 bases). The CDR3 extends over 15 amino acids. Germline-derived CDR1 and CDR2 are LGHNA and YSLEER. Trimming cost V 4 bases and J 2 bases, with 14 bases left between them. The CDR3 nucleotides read TGCGCCAGCAGCCCAAGGATACAGGACAACTATGGCTACACCTTC. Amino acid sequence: CASSPRIQDNYGYTF.

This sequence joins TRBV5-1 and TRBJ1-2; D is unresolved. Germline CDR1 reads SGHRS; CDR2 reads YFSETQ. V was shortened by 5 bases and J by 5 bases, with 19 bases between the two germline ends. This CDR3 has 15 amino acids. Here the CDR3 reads CASRVAPITSYGYTF. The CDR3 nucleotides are TGCGCCAGCAGGGTCGCTCCGATTACGTCTTATGGCTACACCTTC.

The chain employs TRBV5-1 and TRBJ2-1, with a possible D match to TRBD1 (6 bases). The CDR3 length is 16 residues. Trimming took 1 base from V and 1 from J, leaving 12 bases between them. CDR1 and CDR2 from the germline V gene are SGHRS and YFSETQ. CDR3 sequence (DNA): TGCGCCAGCAGCTTGCTTGCCAGGGGTTCCTACAATGAGCAGTTCTTC. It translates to CASSLLARGSYNEQFF.

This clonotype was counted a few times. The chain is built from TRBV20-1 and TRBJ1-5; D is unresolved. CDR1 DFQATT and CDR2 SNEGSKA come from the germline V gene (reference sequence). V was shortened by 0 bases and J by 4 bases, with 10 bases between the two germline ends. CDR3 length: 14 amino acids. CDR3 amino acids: CSAREPGSNQPQHF. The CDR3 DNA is TGCAGTGCTAGAGAACCGGGATCTAATCAGCCCCAGCATTTT.

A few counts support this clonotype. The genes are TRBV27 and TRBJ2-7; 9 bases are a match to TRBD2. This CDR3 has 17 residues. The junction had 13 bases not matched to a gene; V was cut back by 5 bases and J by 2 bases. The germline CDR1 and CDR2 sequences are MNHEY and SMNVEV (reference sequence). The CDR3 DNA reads TGTGCCAGCAGTCATAGTCCCCTTAGCGGGGGAGCCTACGAGCAGTACTTC. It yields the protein CASSHSPLSGGAYEQYF.

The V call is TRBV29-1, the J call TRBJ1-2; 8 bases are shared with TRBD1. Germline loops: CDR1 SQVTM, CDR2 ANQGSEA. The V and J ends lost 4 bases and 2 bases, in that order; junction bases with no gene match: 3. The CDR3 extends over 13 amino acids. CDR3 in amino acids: CSVAGGSNYGYTF. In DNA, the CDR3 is TGCAGCGTTGCAGGGGGCTCAAACTATGGCTACACCTTC.

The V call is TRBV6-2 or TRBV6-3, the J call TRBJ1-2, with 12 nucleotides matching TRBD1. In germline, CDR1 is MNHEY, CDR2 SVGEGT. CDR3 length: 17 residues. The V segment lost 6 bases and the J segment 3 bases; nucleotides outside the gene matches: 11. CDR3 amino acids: CASRDLPGQGADYGYTF. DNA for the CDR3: TGTGCCAGCAGGGATCTTCCGGGACAGGGGGCCGACTATGGCTACACCTTC.

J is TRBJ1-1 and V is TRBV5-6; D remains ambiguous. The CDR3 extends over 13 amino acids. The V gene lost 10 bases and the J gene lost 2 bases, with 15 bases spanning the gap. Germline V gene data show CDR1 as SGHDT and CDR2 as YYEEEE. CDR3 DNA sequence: TGTGCCGGCAAGGGCAGAAAAAACACTGAAGCTTTCTTT. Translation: CAGKGRKNTEAFF. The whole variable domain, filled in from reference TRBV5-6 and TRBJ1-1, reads DAGVTQSPTHLIKTRGQQVTLRCSPKSGHDTVSWYQQALGQGPQFIFQYYEEEERQRGNFPDRFSGHQFPNYSSELNVNALLLGDSALYLCAGKGRKNTEAFFGQGTRLTVV.

The DNA of the CDR3 is TGTGCCAGCAGCGCCCGCGAGGGGGGGCCCCAGCATTTT. Residues: CASSAREGGPQHF. The V and J genes are TRBV9 and TRBJ1-5; a possible D gene is TRBD1 (6 bases). V was shortened by 3 bases and J by 9 bases, with 13 bases between the two germline ends. This CDR3 is 13 amino acids long. Germline loops: CDR1 SGDLS, CDR2 YYNGEE.

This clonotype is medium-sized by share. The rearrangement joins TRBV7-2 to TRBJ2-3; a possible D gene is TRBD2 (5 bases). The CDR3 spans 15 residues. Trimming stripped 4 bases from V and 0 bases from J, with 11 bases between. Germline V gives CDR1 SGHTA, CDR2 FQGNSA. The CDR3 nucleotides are TGTGCCAGCAGCTCAGACTACCTTAGCACAGATACGCAGTATTTT. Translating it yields CASSSDYLSTDTQYF.

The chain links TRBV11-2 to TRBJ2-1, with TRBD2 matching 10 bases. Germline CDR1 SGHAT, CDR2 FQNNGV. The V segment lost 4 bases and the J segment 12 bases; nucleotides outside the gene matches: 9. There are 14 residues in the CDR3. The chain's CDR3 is CASSSRNLAGVQFF. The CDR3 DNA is TGTGCCAGCAGCTCTAGAAACCTAGCGGGGGTGCAGTTCTTC. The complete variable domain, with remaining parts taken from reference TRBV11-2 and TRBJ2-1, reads EAGVAQSPRYKIIEKRQSVAFWCNPISGHATLYWYQQILGQGPKLLIQFQNNGVVDDSQLPKDRFSAERLKGVDSTLKIQPAKLEDSAVYLCASSSRNLAGVQFFGPGTRLTVL.

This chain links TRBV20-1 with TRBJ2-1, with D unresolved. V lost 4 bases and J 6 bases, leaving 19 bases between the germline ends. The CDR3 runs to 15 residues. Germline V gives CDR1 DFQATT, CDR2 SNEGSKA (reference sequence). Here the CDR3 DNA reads TGCAGTGCTACCCCAGGAAGACGCTTAGGCAATGAGCAGTTCTTC. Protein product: CSATPGRRLGNEQFF.

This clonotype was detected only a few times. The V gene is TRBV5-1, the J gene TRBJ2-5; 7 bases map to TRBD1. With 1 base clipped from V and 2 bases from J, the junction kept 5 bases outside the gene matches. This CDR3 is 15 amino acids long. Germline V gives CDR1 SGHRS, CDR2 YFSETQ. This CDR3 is CASSLTGDPQETQYF. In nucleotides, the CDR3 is TGCGCCAGCAGCTTGACAGGGGACCCTCAAGAGACCCAGTACTTC. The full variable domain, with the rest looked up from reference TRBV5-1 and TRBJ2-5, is KAGVTQTPRYLIKTRGQQVTLSCSPISGHRSVSWYQQTPGQGLQFLFEYFSETQRNKGNFPGRFSGRQFSNSRSEMNVSTLELGDSALYLCASSLTGDPQETQYFGPGTRLLVL.

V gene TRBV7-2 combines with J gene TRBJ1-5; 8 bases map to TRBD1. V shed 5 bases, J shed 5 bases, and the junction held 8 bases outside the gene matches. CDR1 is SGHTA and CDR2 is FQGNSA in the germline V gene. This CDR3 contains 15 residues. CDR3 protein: CASSSGTGWDQPQHF. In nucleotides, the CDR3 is TGTGCCAGCAGCAGCGGGACAGGATGGGATCAGCCCCAGCATTTT.

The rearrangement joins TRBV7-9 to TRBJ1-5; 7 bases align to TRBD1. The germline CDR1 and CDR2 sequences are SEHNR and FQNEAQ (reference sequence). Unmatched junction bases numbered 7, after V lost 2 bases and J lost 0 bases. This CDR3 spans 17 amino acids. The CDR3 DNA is TGTGCCAGCAGCTTACGGACAGGAATGTATAGCAATCAGCCCCAGCATTTT. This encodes CASSLRTGMYSNQPQHF.

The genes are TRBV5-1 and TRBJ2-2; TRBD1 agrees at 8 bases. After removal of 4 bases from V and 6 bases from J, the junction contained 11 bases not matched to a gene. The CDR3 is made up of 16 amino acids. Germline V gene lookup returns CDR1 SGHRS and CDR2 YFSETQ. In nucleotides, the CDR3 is TGCGCCAGCAGCCCCAGGACAGGGATCGACGCCGGGGAGCTGTTTTTT. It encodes CASSPRTGIDAGELFF.

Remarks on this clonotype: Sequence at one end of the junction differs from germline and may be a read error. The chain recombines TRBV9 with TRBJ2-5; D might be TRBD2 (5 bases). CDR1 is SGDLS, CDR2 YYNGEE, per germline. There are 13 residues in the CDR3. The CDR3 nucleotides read TGTGCCAGCAGCGCGTCTGTCGGGGAGACCCAGCACTTC. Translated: CASSASVGETQHF.

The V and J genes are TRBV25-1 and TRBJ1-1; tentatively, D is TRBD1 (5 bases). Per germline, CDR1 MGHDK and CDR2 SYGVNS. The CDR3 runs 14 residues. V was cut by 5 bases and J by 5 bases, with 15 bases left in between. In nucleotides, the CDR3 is TGTGCCAGCAGTAGAGCAGGGTATTTTACTGAAGCTTTCTTT. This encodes CASSRAGYFTEAFF.

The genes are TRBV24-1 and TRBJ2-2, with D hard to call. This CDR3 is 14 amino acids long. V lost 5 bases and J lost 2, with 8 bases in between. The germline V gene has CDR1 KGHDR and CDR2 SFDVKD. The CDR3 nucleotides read TGTGCCACCAGTGCCCTTATAAACACCGGGGAGCTGTTTTTT. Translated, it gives CATSALINTGELFF.

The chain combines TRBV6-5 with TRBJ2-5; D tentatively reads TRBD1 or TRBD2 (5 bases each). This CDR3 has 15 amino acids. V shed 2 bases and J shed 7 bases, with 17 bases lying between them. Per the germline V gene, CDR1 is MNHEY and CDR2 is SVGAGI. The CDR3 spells CASSYGRPTRGTQYF. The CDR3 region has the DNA TGTGCCAGCAGTTACGGACGGCCGACGAGGGGGACCCAGTACTTC.

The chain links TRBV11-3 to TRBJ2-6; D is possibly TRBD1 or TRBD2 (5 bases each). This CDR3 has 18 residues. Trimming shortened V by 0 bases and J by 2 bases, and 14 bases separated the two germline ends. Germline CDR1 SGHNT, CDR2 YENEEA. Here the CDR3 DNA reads TGTGCCAGCAGCTTAGATAAGGGGACGCGCGCTGGGGCCAACGTCCTGACTTTC. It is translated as CASSLDKGTRAGANVLTF.

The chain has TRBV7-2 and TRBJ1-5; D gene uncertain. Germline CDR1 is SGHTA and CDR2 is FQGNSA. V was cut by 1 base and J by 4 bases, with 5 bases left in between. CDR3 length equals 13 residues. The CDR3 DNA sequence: TGTGCCAGCAGCTTAGAAGCAAATCAGCCCCAGCATTTT. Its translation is CASSLEANQPQHF.

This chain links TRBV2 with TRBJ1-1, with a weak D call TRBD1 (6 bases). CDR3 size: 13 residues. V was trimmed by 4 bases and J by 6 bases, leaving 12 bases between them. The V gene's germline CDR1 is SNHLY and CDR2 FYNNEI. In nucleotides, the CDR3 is TGTGCCAGCAGTGCTCAGGGGAGGCCTGAAGCTTTCTTT. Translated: CASSAQGRPEAFF. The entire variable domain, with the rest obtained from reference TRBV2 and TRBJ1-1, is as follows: EPEVTQTPSHQVTQMGQEVILRCVPISNHLYFYWYRQILGQKVEFLVSFYNNEISEKSEIFDDQFSVERPDGSNFTLKIRSTKLEDSAMYFCASSAQGRPEAFFGQGTRLTVV.

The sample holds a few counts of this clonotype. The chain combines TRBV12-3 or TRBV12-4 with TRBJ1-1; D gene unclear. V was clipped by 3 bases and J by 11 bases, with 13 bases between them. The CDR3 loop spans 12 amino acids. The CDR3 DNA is TGTGCCAGCAGTTTTTTTATGATCGGTGCTTTCTTT. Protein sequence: CASSFFMIGAFF.

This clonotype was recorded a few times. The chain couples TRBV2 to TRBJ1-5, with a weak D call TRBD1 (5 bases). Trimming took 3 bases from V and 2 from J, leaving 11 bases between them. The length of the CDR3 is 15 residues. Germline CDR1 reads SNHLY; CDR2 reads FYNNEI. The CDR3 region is CASSEIRGGNQPQHF. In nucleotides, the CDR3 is TGTGCCAGCAGTGAGATCCGGGGGGGCAATCAGCCCCAGCATTTT.

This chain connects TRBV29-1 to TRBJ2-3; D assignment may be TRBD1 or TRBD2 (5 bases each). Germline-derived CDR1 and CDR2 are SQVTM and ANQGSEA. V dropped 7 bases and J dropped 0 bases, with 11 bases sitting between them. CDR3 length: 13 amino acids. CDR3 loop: CSANGASTDTQYF. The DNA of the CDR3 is TGCAGCGCAAACGGGGCTAGCACAGATACGCAGTATTTT.

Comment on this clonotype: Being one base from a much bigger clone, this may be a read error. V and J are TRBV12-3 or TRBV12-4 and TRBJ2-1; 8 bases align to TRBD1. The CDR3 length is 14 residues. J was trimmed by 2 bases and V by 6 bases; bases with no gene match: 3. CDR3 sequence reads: CASRQQGAYNEQFF. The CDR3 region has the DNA TGTGCCAGCAGGCAACAGGGGGCCTACAATGAGCAGTTCTTC.